This T cell receptor (beta chain) was recorded in a study of radiation and T cells in renal cell carcinoma (TCRdb year 2020). For context, the study as a whole: In total, 53 samples, comprising 26 tumors and 27 peripheral blood samples, were subjected to TCR beta sequencing. The final blood draw was performed at 4 weeks after radiation, at the same time as nephrectomy. Across all 50 or so samples, under 5,000,000 unique CDR3 nucleotide sequences, encoding 2,658,974 unique CDR3 amino acid sequences, were identified. On the study overall, not on this receptor specifically: Blood repertoire dynamics were not followed beyond 4 weeks after treatment. No pretreatment tumor biopsies were available, so the baseline intratumoral presence of clonotypes could not be determined. In blood, the top tumor clonotypes increased between baseline and 2 weeks post-radiation and then shrank by 4 weeks, which suggests that tumor-resident clones expanded only transiently. Because the trial had a single-armed design, the trial could not examine how radiation dose or scheduling affected the TCR repertoire.

There are 14 amino acids in the CDR3, from cysteine to phenylalanine inclusive. Only the CDR3 portion is preserved as DNA: 42 bases, with reading frame beginning at the first base. V lost 1 base and J lost 5 bases, and the count of bases not matched to a germline gene is 4. For CDR1 and CDR2, the germline V gene (reference sequence) lists SEHNR and FQNEAQ. What the time point label conveys for this sample: blood 4 weeks post-SBRT, at nephrectomy. The treatment or condition label, read with the paper, signifies: 15 Gy SBRT to primary tumor, nephrectomy 4 weeks later. The samples were obtained from a clinical trial, where primary renal cell carcinomas were treated with 15 Gy stereotactic body radiation therapy and then removed by nephrectomy 4 weeks afterward. To track tumor-enriched clonotypes, serial peripheral blood was sampled from radiation-treated patients at baseline and at 2 weeks and 4 weeks after SBRT. Every patient's renal cell carcinoma showed clear cell pathology. The QIAamp DNA Blood Mini Kit (Qiagen) was used to prepare genomic DNA for TCR sequencing. Only samples passing all quality control checks were included in the analyses.

Following the manufacturer's recommendations, the immunoSEQ kit was used to generate TCR beta libraries from genomic DNA. For library preparation, a first multiplex PCR was performed with proprietary primers, followed by a second PCR in which unique barcodes were added, and bead cleanups were performed after each round. Each sample batch included a kit-provided positive control reaction and a negative control reaction. The final libraries underwent checking on an Agilent 4200 TapeStation D1000 ScreenTape, volumetric pooling, and quantification by qPCR. Sequencing ran on an Illumina NextSeq500 with a MidOutput 150-cycle cartridge, using 156 Read1 and 15 Index1 cycles with kit custom primers. The pooled library was loaded at approximately 1 pM, with a roughly 20% PhiX control spiked in. As for the original processing: Vendor-processed data were analyzed in R, and a clonotype was defined as all T cells sharing the same CDR3 nucleotide sequence. For clone abundance analyses, frequencies were normalized to the 10,000 most abundant clones per sample. Public T cell clones, which averaged fewer than five per sample, were removed prior to analysis. A difference in abundance of at least 32-fold between compartments was used to define tumor-enriched and baseline blood-enriched clonotypes. Clonotypes expanded or contracted between blood time points were identified with a beta-binomial differential abundance model. Tumor-blood repertoire similarity was measured with the Baroni-Urbani and Buser coefficient, and group comparisons used two-tailed Wilcoxon tests in R. Held by TCRdb, this immuneACCESS table contains in-frame sequences only and omits some clones. Under half of the omission traces to an unresolved V gene where checked; the cause of the rest is unknown. V and J calls and clone size are copied from that table; D and trimming were computed from the DNA. Within this sample are 130,000 to 150,000 clones, with 75% to 90% of them counted one time only. The ten most abundant clones make up over 15% of the sample.

Remarks on this clone: There is no known antigen for this receptor. Base qualities were left out, and no much larger clone turns up one base away.

This TCR derives from a woman in her forties or fifties with renal cell carcinoma. The chain joins TRBV7-9 to TRBJ1-2; TRBD1 agrees with 7 junctional bases. This material consisted of blood, taken from a patient whose treatment included radiotherapy and nephrectomy. The CDR3 reads as follows: CASSLVQGLYGYTF. In nucleotides, the sequence is TGTGCCAGCAGCTTAGTACAGGGGCTTTATGGCTACACCTTC.